The 21 T cell receptor beta chains below come from one sample, sequenced in a study of T cell repertoires in cytomegalovirus infection. In TCRdb, the reads were re-called with MiXCR into one record per CDR3 protein. Altogether 270,000 or so distinct CDR3 sequences are present, about 15% being singletons, with the ten largest covering over 40%. Sample: CD8+ T cells from PBMCs. All receptors derive from a human donor in good health (CMV status not recorded). Some clones in this sample may be carry-over from other donors' samples.

The V and J genes are TRBV20-1 and TRBJ2-1; TRBD1 agrees at 9 bases. The CDR3 is made up of 17 amino acids. V lost 0 bases to trimming and J lost 0 bases; unmatched junction nucleotides: 6. The V gene's germline CDR1 is DFQATT and CDR2 SNEGSKA (reference sequence). CDR3 sequence (DNA): TGCAGTGCTAGAGATAAGACAGGGGGGGTCTCCTACAATGAGCAGTTCTTC. This translates into CSARDKTGGVSYNEQFF.

The chain combines TRBV5-1 with TRBJ1-2; D is ambiguous. V was clipped by 1 base and J by 2 bases, with 12 bases between them. The length of the CDR3 is 15 residues. In germline, CDR1 is SGHRS, CDR2 YFSETQ. DNA of the CDR3: TGCGCCAGCAGCTTGTCCCCCGGGGAGAACTATGGCTACACCTTC. This sequence encodes CASSLSPGENYGYTF.

The chain couples TRBV2 to TRBJ2-2; D is uncertain. Germline lookup yields CDR1 SNHLY and CDR2 FYNNEI. V lost 3 bases, J lost 5 bases, and 7 bases lay in between. The CDR3 is made up of 13 amino acids. Here the CDR3 DNA reads TGTGCCAGCAGTGAGAGAGATACCGGGGAGCTGTTTTTT. Its translation: CASSERDTGELFF.

This clonotype was seen many times. The chain couples TRBV7-6 to TRBJ2-1; 8 positions match TRBD2. The CDR3 consists of 17 residues. With V trimmed by 5 bases and J by 4 bases, 13 bases remained unmatched. The germline gives CDR1 SGHVS, CDR2 FNYEAQ. CDR3: CASSPRHGGAKYNEQFF. The CDR3 DNA reads TGTGCCAGCAGCCCACGGCACGGGGGGGCAAAGTACAATGAGCAGTTCTTC. The complete variable domain, with remaining parts taken from reference TRBV7-6 and TRBJ2-1, reads GAGVSQSPRYKVTKRGQDVALRCDPISGHVSLYWYRQALGQGPEFLTYFNYEAQQDKSGLPNDRFSAERPEGSISTLTIQRTEQRDSAMYRCASSPRHGGAKYNEQFFGPGTRLTVL.

The V gene is TRBV5-1, the J gene TRBJ2-7; 8 bases are a match to TRBD2. The CDR3 extends over 13 amino acids. Looked up from germline, CDR1 is SGHRS and CDR2 is YFSETQ. J lost 1 base, V lost 7 bases, and 4 bases had no gene match. CDR3 amino acids: CASGLAESYEQYF. The CDR3 DNA is TGCGCCAGCGGACTAGCAGAGTCCTACGAGCAGTACTTC.

The chain employs TRBV27 and TRBJ1-1; D is unclear. The CDR3 spans 11 residues. Germline CDR1 reads MNHEY; CDR2 reads SMNVEV (reference sequence). V was clipped by 8 bases and J by 4 bases, with 8 bases between them. CDR3 region: CASAGSTEAFF. CDR3 in DNA: TGTGCCAGCGCCGGGAGCACTGAAGCTTTCTTT.

A word on this clonotype: Given a much more abundant clone one base away, this may be a read error. The J gene is TRBJ1-5, the V gene TRBV7-8; no clear D gene. The CDR3 loop spans 15 amino acids. Germline assignment: CDR1 SGHVS and CDR2 FQNEAQ. V lost 4 bases to trimming and J lost 3 bases, with 13 bases between them. As DNA, the CDR3 is TGTGCCAGCAGCTCGCGCCGGGGAGACAATCAGCCCCAGCATTTT. Protein sequence: CASSSRRGDNQPQHF.

The chain employs TRBV20-1 and TRBJ1-2; tentatively, D is TRBD1 (6 bases). This CDR3 region has 13 residues. Trimming pared 5 bases from V and 0 bases from J, leaving 10 bases between. CDR1 DFQATT and CDR2 SNEGSKA come from the germline V gene (reference sequence). The CDR3 nucleotides read TGCAGTGCTCAGGGGACCTCTAACTATGGCTACACCTTC. Translating gives CSAQGTSNYGYTF.

This clonotype was detected a few times. The chain uses TRBV5-1 and TRBJ1-1; D uncertain. The CDR3 has 11 amino acids. Germline V gene sequence: CDR1 SGHRS, CDR2 YFSETQ. Trimming took off 6 bases at V and 10 bases at J, with 13 bases between the two ends. The chain's CDR3 is CASTLAGIAFF. In DNA form, the CDR3 reads TGCGCCAGCACCCTCGCGGGCATAGCTTTCTTT. Based on the CDR3 plus reference TRBV5-1 and TRBJ1-1, the full variable domain is KAGVTQTPRYLIKTRGQQVTLSCSPISGHRSVSWYQQTPGQGLQFLFEYFSETQRNKGNFPGRFSGRQFSNSRSEMNVSTLELGDSALYLCASTLAGIAFFGQGTRLTVV.

This clonotype was found many times. V gene TRBV7-2 combines with J gene TRBJ2-1, with TRBD2 matching 9 bases. After removal of 5 bases from V and 2 bases from J, the junction contained 4 bases not matched to a gene. The CDR3 sequence is 15 residues long. CDR1 is SGHTA, CDR2 FQGNSA, per germline. This CDR3 reads CASSMASGAYNEQFF. CDR3 DNA: TGTGCCAGCAGCATGGCTAGCGGGGCCTACAATGAGCAGTTCTTC.

Concerning this clonotype itself: This may arise from a read error, as a much more abundant clone is one base away. V gene TRBV20-1 combines with J gene TRBJ2-1; D not certain. This CDR3 is 14 amino acids long. CDR1 is DFQATT and CDR2 is SNEGSKA in the germline V gene (reference sequence). The CDR3 DNA sequence: TGCAGTGCTAGCGGCAGCAGCTCCTACTATGAGCAGTTCTTC. Its translation: CSASGSSSYYEQFF.

V gene TRBV4-1 combines with J gene TRBJ2-2, with unresolved D. The CDR3 loop spans 14 amino acids. Germline assignment: CDR1 MGHRA and CDR2 YSYEKL. V shed 1 base and J shed 5 bases, with 8 bases lying between them. CDR3 sequence reads: CASSQALVTGELFF. DNA of the CDR3: TGCGCCAGCAGCCAAGCCCTCGTAACCGGGGAGCTGTTTTTT.

The chain employs TRBV7-9 and TRBJ2-1, with 7 bases fitting TRBD1. Germline V lookup: CDR1 SEHNR, CDR2 FQNEAQ (reference sequence). The trim removed 6 bases at V and 10 bases at J, leaving 6 bases unmatched. The CDR3 covers 12 residues. This chain's CDR3 is CASRGPGGEQFF. The CDR3, as DNA: TGTGCCAGCAGAGGGCCAGGGGGAGAGCAGTTCTTC.

This clonotype was recorded a few times. The rearrangement joins TRBV6-5 to TRBJ1-6, with 7 positions matching TRBD1. CDR1 is MNHEY, CDR2 SVGAGI, per germline. CDR3 length: 17 residues. V was clipped by 6 bases and J by 0 bases; unmatched bases: 8. The CDR3 region is CASRPGTASSYNSPLHF. CDR3 coding DNA: TGTGCCAGCAGGCCCGGGACAGCCAGCTCCTATAATTCACCCCTCCACTTT.

This clonotype showed up many times. This chain connects TRBV12-3 or TRBV12-4 to TRBJ2-3; D unclear. The V and J ends lost 1 base and 0 bases respectively, with 5 bases between them. This CDR3 has 14 residues. CDR3 amino acids: CASSLVVSTDTQYF. The CDR3 bases are TGTGCCAGCAGTTTAGTGGTCAGCACAGATACGCAGTATTTT.

This clonotype has ten or more counts. This chain connects TRBV25-1 to TRBJ1-1, with D uncertain. CDR1 is MGHDK, CDR2 SYGVNS, per germline. This CDR3 spans 13 amino acids. Trimming pared 7 bases from V and 5 bases from J, leaving 14 bases between. CDR3 coding DNA: TGTGCCAGCACCCTCCCCGGTGGAACTGAAGCTTTCTTT. The encoded protein is CASTLPGGTEAFF.

This chain uses TRBV5-6 with TRBJ2-1, with a tentative D call TRBD2 (7 bases). Trimming stripped 1 base from V and 3 bases from J, with 11 bases between. The length of the CDR3 is 15 residues. CDR1 and CDR2 (germline): SGHDT, YYEEEE. DNA of the CDR3: TGTGCCAGCAGCTTGACAGGGACTAACTACAATGAGCAGTTCTTC. Protein: CASSLTGTNYNEQFF. Full variable domain (outside the CDR3, taken from reference TRBV5-6 and TRBJ2-1): DAGVTQSPTHLIKTRGQQVTLRCSPKSGHDTVSWYQQALGQGPQFIFQYYEEEERQRGNFPDRFSGHQFPNYSSELNVNALLLGDSALYLCASSLTGTNYNEQFFGPGTRLTVL.

The sample holds a few counts of this clonotype. The chain is built from TRBV2 and TRBJ1-5; D possibly corresponds to TRBD1 (6 bases). The germline V and J ends were trimmed by 3 bases and 3 bases, with 15 bases remaining between them. The CDR3 is 16 amino acids. The germline V gene encodes CDR1 SNHLY and CDR2 FYNNEI. The CDR3 protein is CASSDPGADANQPQHF. The CDR3 nucleotides read TGTGCCAGCAGTGACCCAGGGGCGGATGCCAATCAGCCCCAGCATTTT.

This clonotype was observed many times. The genes are TRBV15 and TRBJ2-1; 7 nucleotides agree with TRBD2. The junction had 7 bases not matched to a gene; V was cut back by 1 base and J by 7 bases. CDR3 size: 15 residues. CDR1 is LNHNV and CDR2 is YYDKDF in the germline V gene (reference sequence). The CDR3 sequence: CATSRVSGEVNEQFF. CDR3 coding DNA: TGTGCCACCAGCAGAGTGAGCGGGGAGGTGAATGAGCAGTTCTTC.

For this clonotype: This may be a read error, as it is one base from a much larger clone. The V gene is TRBV7-6, the J gene TRBJ2-7, with 11 bases matching TRBD2. Germline V lookup: CDR1 SGHVS, CDR2 FNYEAQ. This CDR3 is 15 amino acids long. CDR3 sequence reads: CASSTGTSGSYDQYF. As DNA, the CDR3 is TGTGCCAGCAGCACCGGGACTAGCGGCTCCTACGACCAGTACTTC.

J is TRBJ2-1 and V is TRBV2; 7 bases match TRBD2. Losses at the gene ends were 7 bases for V and 0 bases for J; bases not matched to a gene: 6. The CDR3 runs 15 residues. Germline loops: CDR1 SNHLY, CDR2 FYNNEI. CDR3 nucleotide sequence: TGTGCCAGCATTATCCCGGGGGGCTCCTACAATGAGCAGTTCTTC. It specifies CASIIPGGSYNEQFF.